This T cell receptor beta chain was sequenced for a study of T-cell memory formation after mild COVID-19 listed by TCRdb under 2021. At the level of the whole study: Most TCR sequence clusters were specific to one of the two donors. The cohort was made up of two young adult volunteers, one female and one male, who were previously healthy. T-cell clones expanding and contracting after mild COVID-19 in a couple of donors were tracked by longitudinal TCRalpha and TCRbeta repertoire sequencing. Summary of the overall study and its limitations: The detection of some responding clones in pre-infection memory suggests that pre-existing cross-reactive memory T cells joined the SARS-CoV-2 response. Clones that contracted from day 15 to 85 showed balanced CD4/CD8 phenotypes, whereas a second wave of clones that expanded from day 15 to 37 leaned towards CD4+. The second-wave clones that peaked on day 37 were not confirmed to be SARS-CoV-2 specific. Only two mild cases were covered by the study, and larger cohorts that include severe cases with pre-infection samples were considered necessary. Contracting CD4+ clones turned up mainly in the CM and EM memory subsets, whereas EMRA was where CD8+ clones were enriched.

From the cysteine through the phenylalanine, the CDR3 covers 11 amino acids. Just the 33-base CDR3 DNA is kept, in frame starting at base 1. V is reduced by 7 bases and J by 6 bases, leaving a spacing of 5 bases between them. According to the germline V gene, CDR1 reads KGHDR and CDR2 reads SFDVKD. Ficoll-Paque density gradient centrifugation was the method used to isolate PBMCs. A few counts support this clonotype. There is no known antigen for this receptor. One base away there is no much larger clone; base qualities are not given. Data came from an Illumina NovaSeq 6000. TCRalpha and TCRbeta cDNA libraries were constructed by 5'RACE with constant-segment primers, with sample barcodes and unique molecular identifiers being introduced. Trizol reagent was used to extract RNA from every sample. Library amplification was performed in two PCR steps, and a second sample barcode and Illumina TruSeq adapters were introduced in the second step. The libraries were sequenced on an Illumina NovaSeq using 2 x 150 bp paired-end reads. In the original analysis: Reads were demultiplexed and collapsed into UMI-guided consensus sequences with migec v1.2.7. Using mixcr v2.1.11, the UMI consensuses were aligned to TRA and TRB V and J templates and assembled into clonotypes. Expanded or contracted clonotypes were those called significant by both edgeR and NoisET, with noise models trained on biological replicates. For edgeR calls, the thresholds were a false discovery rate-adjusted p below 0.01 and a log2 fold-change of 1. PCA with hierarchical clustering of max-normalized trajectories of the 1000 most abundant clonotypes was used as exploratory dynamics analysis. The CD4 or CD8 phenotype of responding clones was assigned using the separately sequenced CD4+ and CD8+ repertoires. The raw public data were reprocessed by TCRdb itself: fastp quality trimming at Q25, MiXCR clonotype calling, in-frame beta chains only. Rows merge per CDR3 protein into single entries with the most common DNA and genes. Here the V and J calls rest on TCRdb's processing, not on the authors' analysis. For this sample there are 200,000 to 300,000 distinct CDR3 sequences; 16% appear just once. Together, the top ten hold roughly a fifth of the sample.

The origin of this receptor is a man between 18 and 35 years old who had mild COVID-19 (a few samples of this study predate the infection). The sample titles of this study are shuffled in the database, so cell type and time point are left out; the donor was told from shared clones. Sequencing input: PBMCs or a T cell subset sorted from them (not recorded which). This chain joins TRBV24-1 to TRBJ2-2; the D element might be TRBD1 or TRBD2, as each aligns at 5 bases. In nucleotide form, the sequence is TGTGCCACCAGGGGGGCCGGGGAGCTGTTTTTT. This gives the protein CATRGAGELFF.